Listed below are T cell receptor beta chains from one sample, sequenced in a study of T cell changes during pregnancy in multiple sclerosis. Sequencing was performed with immunoSEQ multiplex PCR; in TCRdb, only in-frame clones are kept and a portion is missing. Here the sample spans roughly 70,000 clones, 92% being singletons. Specimen: peripheral blood, collected in the third trimester of pregnancy. These receptors all stem from a female donor in good health, enrolled as a control in a pregnancy study. Each CDR3 is given with its conserved first and last residue. Each record gives: V gene, D gene, clone size, CDR3 length, J gene, CDR3 DNA, CDR3 protein. D genes are given only for firm matches. Expanded clones get a size class; other rows say once, few or many, or leave the size out.

TRBV5-4	TRBD1	few	14	TRBJ1-6	TGTGCCAGCATGCGGACAGGAGGGAATTCACCCCTCCACTTT	CASMRTGGNSPLHF
TRBV9	-	once	14	TRBJ2-1	TGTGCCAGCGGCCCCGGGACTGGGAACAATGAGCAGTTCTTC	CASGPGTGNNEQFF
TRBV11-3	-	-	13	TRBJ2-5	TGTGCCAGCCGAGGACAAGAAGCAGAGACCCAGTACTTC	CASRGQEAETQYF
TRBV28	TRBD1	-	13	TRBJ2-1	TGTGCCAGCACGGGACAGGGAACGGATGAGCAGTTCTTC	CASTGQGTDEQFF
TRBV9	-	-	13	TRBJ1-1	TGTGCCAGCAGCGGCAGAAAGAACACTGAAGCTTTCTTT	CASSGRKNTEAFF
TRBV7-3	TRBD2	-	15	TRBJ2-2	TGTGCCAGCAGCTCTATAGCGGGAGGGGCCGGGGAGCTGTTTTTT	CASSSIAGGAGELFF
TRBV7-2	TRBD1	once	14	TRBJ2-7	TGTGCCAGCAGCCCAAGACAGGGATCCTACGAGCAGTACTTC	CASSPRQGSYEQYF
TRBV7-6	-	-	14	TRBJ1-1	TGTGCCAGCAGCACCTACAGAGCGAACACTGAAGCTTTCTTT	CASSTYRANTEAFF
TRBV28	TRBD1	-	15	TRBJ2-7	TGTGCCAGCAGTGCACGGACAGGGGGTGAATACGAGCAGTACTTC	CASSARTGGEYEQYF
TRBV27	TRBD1	-	15	TRBJ2-5	TGTGCCAGCGGAACTAAGACAGGGCCTCAAGAGACCCAGTACTTC	CASGTKTGPQETQYF
TRBV23-1	-	-	10	TRBJ2-5	TGCGCCAGCGGACTAGAGACCCAGTACTTC	CASGLETQYF
TRBV7-2	TRBD2	-	15	TRBJ2-7	TGTGCCAGCAGCTTAGACGGGGGGGCCTTAAACGAGCAGTACTTC	CASSLDGGALNEQYF
TRBV9	-	-	14	TRBJ2-5	TGTGCCAGCAGCGTAGCGGGGGGCGGGGAGACCCAGTACTTC	CASSVAGGGETQYF
TRBV21-1	-	-	11	TRBJ2-7	TGTGCCAGCAGCACGAAGCGAAGGCAGTACTTC	CASSTKRRQYF
TRBV2	-	once	14	TRBJ2-2	TGTGCCAGCACTCCACTAGTTTCCGGCGGGGAGCTGTTTTTT	CASTPLVSGGELFF
TRBV4-1	TRBD1	once	16	TRBJ1-2	TGCGCCAGCAGCCAAGGACAGGGGCTCTCGGCGAAGGGCCACACCTTC	CASSQGQGLSAKGHTF
TRBV29-1	-	-	15	TRBJ2-3	TGCAGCGTTGAGCGGCTACACAGGGAAACAGATACGCAGTATTTT	CSVERLHRETDTQYF
TRBV28	-	-	17	TRBJ2-7	TGTGCCAGCAGTTTCCCGGTCGTGAGGGCCCCCACCTACGAGCAGTACTTC	CASSFPVVRAPTYEQYF
TRBV28	-	-	14	TRBJ2-1	TGTGCCAGCAGTCCGTACGGCTCCTACAATGAGCAGTTCTTC	CASSPYGSYNEQFF
TRBV9	TRBD2	-	18	TRBJ2-4	TGTGCCAGCAGCGTAGCTCGTAGCGGGGGGACCTCCAAAAACATTCAGTACTTC	CASSVARSGGTSKNIQYF
TRBV19	-	-	15	TRBJ2-7	TGTGCCAGTAGTAGGTGGCAGGGGATGTCCTACGAGCAGTACTTC	CASSRWQGMSYEQYF
TRBV7-2	TRBD2	-	14	TRBJ2-1	TGTGCCAGCAGCTTAGAGGGACTAGCGGGAAAGTGGTTCTTC	CASSLEGLAGKWFF
TRBV5-5	TRBD1	-	16	TRBJ1-5	TGTGCCAGCAGCTCCAAAACAGGGGCTAGCAATCAGCCCCAGCATTTT	CASSSKTGASNQPQHF
TRBV9	TRBD2	-	15	TRBJ2-1	TGTGCCAGCAGCGTTGCGACTAGCAGCTACAATGAGCAGTTCTTC	CASSVATSSYNEQFF
TRBV5-6	-	-	15	TRBJ1-6	TGTGCCAGCAGCTTGTGGGGCCGAAATAATTCACCCCTCCACTTT	CASSLWGRNNSPLHF
TRBV7-9	-	-	14	TRBJ1-5	TGTGCCAGCAGCTTCGGACAATACAATCAGCCCCAGCATTTT	CASSFGQYNQPQHF
TRBV7-8	-	once	14	TRBJ1-4	TGTGCCAGCAGCTTCTCCTCAACTAATGAAAAACTGTTTTTT	CASSFSSTNEKLFF
TRBV2	TRBD1	-	12	TRBJ2-7	TGTGCCAGCAGGGGACAGACCTACGAGCAGTACTTC	CASRGQTYEQYF
TRBV6-1	-	-	14	TRBJ2-7	TGTGCCAGCAGTGAAGGGGGACTTGGGGACGAGCAGTACTTC	CASSEGGLGDEQYF
TRBV5-8	TRBD1	-	16	TRBJ1-2	TGTGCCAGCGCAACCCGACGGGGACAGGGGGCTCGCGGCTACACCTTC	CASATRRGQGARGYTF
TRBV6-1	TRBD2	-	17	TRBJ2-1	TGTGCCAGCAGTGAAGTTAGCGGGGGGTTGGGCTACAATGAGCAGTTCTTC	CASSEVSGGLGYNEQFF
TRBV28	-	-	15	TRBJ1-5	TGTGCCAGCAGTTTGCGTACGGGGTACAATCAGCCCCAGCATTTT	CASSLRTGYNQPQHF
TRBV29-1	TRBD2	-	13	TRBJ2-1	TGCAGCATCGGACTAGCGGGAGACTATGAGCAGTTCTTC	CSIGLAGDYEQFF
TRBV28	-	-	15	TRBJ2-7	TGTGCCAGCAGTTTATGGGGGAGCCTTGGGTACGAGCAGTACTTC	CASSLWGSLGYEQYF
TRBV28	-	-	13	TRBJ2-7	TGTGCCAGCAGTTTAGTCAGGGGGGACGAGCAGTACTTC	CASSLVRGDEQYF
TRBV27	TRBD2	-	15	TRBJ2-3	TGTGCCAGCAGGTCTCTAGCGGGCCTCACAGATACGCAGTATTTT	CASRSLAGLTDTQYF